A single TCR beta chain is shown here with its context. Its antigen is undetermined. Per germline, CDR1 SGDLS and CDR2 YYNGEE. CDR3 size: 17 residues. V was pared by 3 bases and J by 4 bases, with 13 bases of the junction left unmatched. Stated time point: persistent/refractory GD, antithyroid drugs over 5 years with positive TRAb. Following extraction of RNA from PBMCs, that RNA was used to make the TCR library. The data were obtained in a study of regulatory T cells in long-lasting Graves disease. The TCR beta library used iRepertoire HTBI primers with Arm-PCR amplification of CDR3. TCRdb reprocessed the multiplex PCR reads with MiXCR, giving one entry per CDR3 protein. The table lists a few hundred thousand distinct CDR3 sequences, around a quarter of them singletons. Study-level results: Persistent disease exhibited a predilection for TRBV28, TRBJ1-2 and TRBJ2-5.

The J gene is TRBJ1-1, the V gene TRBV9; TRBD1 matches at 9 bases. This material consisted of peripheral blood mononuclear cells (PBMCs), taken when the disease was refractory, from a patient treated with antithyroid drugs. This receptor was taken from a female donor with Graves disease. The CDR3 loop is CASSGTGTGRPSTEAFF. CDR3 in DNA: TGTGCCAGCAGCGGAACCGGGACAGGGAGGCCGAGCACTGAAGCTTTCTTT.